What follows describes a single TCR beta chain. This clone showed up just a few times. The antigen it recognizes is unknown. No base quality values were provided; no much bigger clone lies one nucleotide off. The collaborating institutions used their own protocols to collect whole blood in K2EDTA tubes. For TCRbeta analysis, collaborator samples were shipped as frozen whole blood, as isolated PBMCs, or as DNA extracted from either sample type. This entry is derived from a study of blood T cell repertoires in COVID-19 (TCRdb year 2020). Regarding the complete study: Samples from collaborators originated in the United States, Italy and Spain and spanned both the acute and convalescent phases of COVID-19. The material from the prospective study consisted of cDNA or gDNA derived from T cells, B-cell-depleted T cells, or PBMCs. Subjects who had been exposed to COVID-19, were actively infected with it, or had recovered from it provided the deeply sampled blood TCRbeta repertoires that made up the dataset. A freely available public database, intended as a resource for researchers studying the immune response to SARS-CoV-2, is where the repertoires were released. The samples were drawn from the first 160 participants of the ongoing ImmuneRACE study and from 1,254 subjects provided by 6 global collaborators. Sample metadata almost always included a de-identified subject ID, COVID-19 status, age in years and sex. Where HLA class I and class II types were available, the types were taken from metadata supplied by the sample provider, not from assay-based typing. Findings and caveats that apply to the study as a whole: Clinical and demographic metadata were provided uncurated, with the amount varying by source and participant.

Counted from cysteine to phenylalanine, this CDR3 has 13 amino acids. The only DNA kept is the CDR3, 39 bases in frame from the first base. CDR1 KGHDR and CDR2 SFDVKD were looked up in the germline V gene. V was cut back by 0 bases and J by 6 bases, leaving a gap of 8 bases between them. TCRbeta CDR3 regions were amplified from genomic DNA by means of the immunoSEQ Assay, a bias-controlled multiplex PCR. The paper's data handling went like this. The number of nucleated cells in each sample was estimated by amplification of reference gene primers within the assay. Sequence reads were collapsed and filtered to measure the absolute abundance of every unique TCRbeta CDR3 rearrangement. For each sample, productive Simpson clonality was calculated as the square root of Simpson's diversity index across productive rearrangements. TCRdb's version of the immuneACCESS table is confined to in-frame rearrangements and falls short of the full clone set. An unresolved V gene accounts for under half of the shortfall where checked; the remainder is of unknown origin. The D gene and trimming were derived from the DNA, and the V and J assignments and clone size from that table. The sample includes under 300,000 clones, with approximately 85% observed a single time. Of the sample, around 4% falls within the top ten clones.

The source material was peripheral blood. The TCR comes from a man in his fifties with acute or convalescent COVID-19. The sequence links TRBV24-1 to TRBJ2-7; perhaps TRBD1 is the D gene, with 5 bases matching. The DNA sequence reads TGTGCCACCAGTGATTTGCAGGGTTCCGAGCAGTACTTC. It translates as CATSDLQGSEQYF.